This T cell receptor (beta chain) was found in a study of cytomegalovirus exposure and HLA in healthy donors. CDR3 length: 14 residues. Trimming took off 4 bases at V and 4 bases at J, with 16 bases between the two ends. Germline values: CDR1 SQVTM, CDR2 ANQGSEA. General study results and limits: Most TCRs appeared rarely, but some public TCRs recurred in many donors. For cytomegalovirus status, the classifier reportedly gave diagnoses with high specificity and sensitivity.

Assay used: immunoSEQ multiplex PCR; TCRdb lists only in-frame clones, some missing. This table has tens of thousands of clones, around 90% appearing once. To note about this clone: What it recognizes is unknown.

Sequences were obtained from PBMCs. This receptor was identified in a man between 18 and 35 years old in good health and CMV-seronegative. The V and J genes are TRBV29-1 and TRBJ1-1; D remains ambiguous. The CDR3 DNA sequence: TGCAGCGTTGTACCTCCCCTACGGGGCACTGAAGCTTTCTTT. It specifies CSVVPPLRGTEAFF. The whole variable domain, filled in from reference TRBV29-1 and TRBJ1-1, reads SAVISQKPSRDICQRGTSLTIQCQVDSQVTMMFWYRQQPGQSLTLIATANQGSEATYESGFVIDKFPISRPNLTFSTLTVSNMSPEDSSIYLCSVVPPLRGTEAFFGQGTRLTVV.